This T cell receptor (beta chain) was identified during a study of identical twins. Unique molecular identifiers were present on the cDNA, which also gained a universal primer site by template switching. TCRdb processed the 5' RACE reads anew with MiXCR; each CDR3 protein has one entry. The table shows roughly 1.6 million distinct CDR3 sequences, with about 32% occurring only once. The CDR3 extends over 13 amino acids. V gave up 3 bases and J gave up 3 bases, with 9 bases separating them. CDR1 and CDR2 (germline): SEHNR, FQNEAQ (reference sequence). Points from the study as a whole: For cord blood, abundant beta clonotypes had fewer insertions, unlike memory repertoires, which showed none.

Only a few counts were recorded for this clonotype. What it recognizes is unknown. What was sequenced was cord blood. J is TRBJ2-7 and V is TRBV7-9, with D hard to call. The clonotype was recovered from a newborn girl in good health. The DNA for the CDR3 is TGTGCCAGCAGCTTTGGGAACTACTACGAGCAGTACTTC. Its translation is CASSFGNYYEQYF. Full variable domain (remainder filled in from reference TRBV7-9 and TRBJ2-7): DTGVSQNPRHKITKRGQNVTFRCDPISEHNRLYWYRQTLGQGPEFLTYFQNEAQLEKSRLLSDRFSAERPKGSFSTLEIQRTEQGDSAMYLCASSFGNYYEQYFGPGTRLTVT.